What follows are 7 T cell receptor beta chains derived from one specimen sequenced in a study of T and B cells in COVID-19 patients. TRB was amplified from about 260-540 ng of blood genomic DNA. BIOMED2 TRB-A/B primer pools were used in multiplex TRB PCR. TCRdb passed the multiplex PCR reads through MiXCR, listing each CDR3 protein once. The table shows approximately 8,300 distinct CDR3 sequences, with about a third occurring only once. The specimen was blood. The receptors stem from a human donor with active COVID-19.

With respect to this clonotype: The CDR3 does not end in the conserved phenylalanine or tryptophan, so this is likely a read error. The gene calls are TRBV30 and TRBJ2-1; 14 bases map to TRBD2. This CDR3 contains 14 residues. The ends lost 5 bases at V and 6 bases at J; junction bases unmatched: 3. Germline-derived CDR1 and CDR2 are GTSNPN and SVGIG (reference sequence). The CDR3 protein is CAWGTSGSFNEQFI. CDR3 in DNA: TGTGCCTGGGGGACTAGCGGGAGTTTCAATGAGCAGTTCATC.

As regards this clonotype: An end of the junction differs from the germline gene, which may be a read error. The J gene is TRBJ2-7, the V gene TRBV6-5, with D unresolved. Germline loops: CDR1 MNHEY, CDR2 SVGAGI. This CDR3 has 12 residues. The CDR3 is CASSHSTHEQYF. CDR3 sequence (DNA): TGTGCCAGCAGTCACTCGACACACGAGCAGTACTTC.

This chain links TRBV6-2 or TRBV6-3 with TRBJ2-7, with TRBD1 identical over 7 bases. The trim removed 0 bases at V and 5 bases at J, leaving 7 bases unmatched. Germline assignment: CDR1 MNHEY and CDR2 SVGEGT. The CDR3 loop spans 15 amino acids. CDR3 sequence reads: CASSYSRTGLHEQYF. CDR3 nucleotide sequence: TGTGCCAGCAGTTACTCAAGGACAGGCCTCCACGAGCAGTACTTC.

This clonotype has only a few counts. J is TRBJ2-7 and V is TRBV6-2 or TRBV6-3, with D possibly matching TRBD2 (5 bases). V was trimmed by 3 bases and J by 5 bases, leaving 11 bases between them. The CDR3 consists of 13 residues. Germline values: CDR1 MNHEY, CDR2 SVGEGT. The CDR3 is CASSYSGYHEQYF. The CDR3 nucleotides are TGTGCCAGCAGTTATTCGGGATACCACGAGCAGTACTTC.

Only a few counts were recorded for this clonotype. J is TRBJ2-1 and V is TRBV19, with D unclear. The ends were cut back, 1 base at V and 3 bases at J, with 13 bases in the middle. This CDR3 contains 16 residues. CDR1 and CDR2 from the germline V gene are LNHDA and SQIVND (reference sequence). The DNA for the CDR3 is TGTGCCAGTAGTATAGTAAAAATGTTGTACTACAATGAGCAGTTCTTC. It is translated as CASSIVKMLYYNEQFF.

This chain joins TRBV6-1 and TRBJ2-3; 9 nucleotides match TRBD2. CDR3 length: 14 amino acids. The junction had 9 bases not matched to a gene; V was cut back by 10 bases and J by 4 bases. The germline gives CDR1 MNHNS, CDR2 SASEGT. The CDR3 nucleotides read TGTGCCATCCAAGCGGGGGGTTTGCCAGATACGCAGTATTTT. Its protein product is CAIQAGGLPDTQYF.

This clonotype was seen a single time. The chain is built from TRBV12-3 or TRBV12-4 and TRBJ2-1; 9 bases line up with TRBD2. J was trimmed by 0 bases and V by 7 bases; bases with no gene match: 4. CDR3 length equals 15 residues. The CDR3 reads CASTYSGSSYNEQFF. DNA of the CDR3: TGTGCCAGCACCTATAGCGGGAGCTCCTACAATGAGCAGTTCTTC.